Listed below are T cell receptor beta chains from one sample, sequenced in a study of blood T cell repertoires in COVID-19. The table came from immunoSEQ multiplex PCR; TCRdb's copy has only in-frame clones and leaves some out. The sample has 200,000 to 250,000 clones, 80% seen once. The sample was peripheral blood. The receptors were gathered from a woman in her seventies with acute or convalescent COVID-19. Each CDR3 is given with its conserved first and last residue. A D gene is named only where the DNA matches it firmly. Rows give clone size only sometimes, using once, few, many, or a class for an expanded clone.

>TRBJ1-4|TRBD1|.|TRBV13
CASSLGRTGGIEKLFF
TGTGCCAGCAGCTTAGGGAGGACAGGGGGGATTGAAAAACTGTTTTTT
>TRBJ2-1|TRBD2|.|TRBV6-4
CASSEMASGRNEQFF
TGTGCCAGCAGTGAGATGGCTAGCGGGAGAAATGAGCAGTTCTTC
>TRBJ1-1|TRBD1|few|TRBV10-3
CAISLGQEVSEAFF
TGTGCCATCAGCCTGGGACAGGAGGTCTCTGAAGCTTTCTTT
>TRBJ2-7|.|.|TRBV19
CASSIDLKERPGEQYF
TGTGCCAGTAGTATAGATCTAAAAGAGCGCCCAGGGGAGCAGTACTTC
>TRBJ2-7|.|.|TRBV10-3
CAIKRAGADFSYEQYF
TGTGCCATCAAAAGGGCAGGGGCGGATTTCTCCTACGAGCAGTACTTC
>TRBJ2-7|TRBD2|.|TRBV28
CASSSSGIISYEQYF
TGTGCCAGCAGCAGTAGCGGGATAATCTCCTACGAGCAGTACTTC
>TRBJ1-1|.|.|TRBV6-1
CASSEAQIGNTEAFF
TGTGCCAGCAGTGAAGCACAGATCGGGAACACTGAAGCTTTCTTT
>TRBJ2-1|.|.|TRBV11-2
CASSLGFSGRELFF
TGTGCCAGCAGCTTAGGCTTTAGCGGTAGGGAATTGTTCTTC
>TRBJ2-4|TRBD1|once|TRBV6-5
CASWTGANIQYF
TGTGCCAGCTGGACAGGGGCAAACATTCAGTACTTC
>TRBJ1-5|TRBD1|.|TRBV2
CASRAGQGSNQPQHF
TGTGCCAGCAGGGCGGGACAGGGTAGCAATCAGCCCCAGCATTTT
>TRBJ2-1|.|.|TRBV9
CASSALVNNEQFF
TGTGCCAGCAGCGCCCTAGTGAACAATGAGCAGTTCTTC
>TRBJ1-1|TRBD1|.|TRBV19
CASSISGQGSAFF
TGTGCCAGTAGTATCTCGGGACAGGGGTCAGCTTTCTTT
>TRBJ1-1|.|.|TRBV3-1/TRBV3-2
CASSPPAGNTEAFF
TGTGCCAGCAGCCCTCCCGCAGGGAACACTGAAGCTTTCTTT
>TRBJ1-1|.|.|TRBV19
CATVKGGAPEAFF
TGTGCCACCGTTAAGGGGGGGGCCCCCGAAGCTTTCTTT
>TRBJ1-1|TRBD1|.|TRBV27
CASRNDRVVTEAFF
TGTGCCAGCAGAAACGACAGGGTAGTTACTGAAGCTTTCTTT
>TRBJ2-3|TRBD2|.|TRBV5-5
CASSLVGGPTDTQYF
TGTGCCAGCAGCTTAGTGGGAGGGCCCACAGATACGCAGTATTTT
>TRBJ2-5|.|once|TRBV6-5
CASSSRGEETQYF
TGTGCCAGCAGTTCCAGGGGTGAGGAGACCCAGTACTTC
>TRBJ2-1|.|.|TRBV28
CASSSESYNEQFF
TGTGCCAGCAGTTCGGAGTCCTACAATGAGCAGTTCTTC
>TRBJ2-1|TRBD2|few|TRBV19
CASSVAGGRNEQFF
TGTGCCAGTAGTGTAGCGGGAGGGAGGAATGAGCAGTTCTTC
>TRBJ2-3|TRBD2|.|TRBV7-7
CASSPAGASTDTQYF
TGTGCTAGCAGCCCAGCGGGAGCTAGCACAGATACGCAGTATTTT
>TRBJ2-1|.|.|TRBV28
CASSFESNEQFF
TGTGCCAGCAGTTTCGAGTCCAATGAGCAGTTCTTC
>TRBJ2-2|.|.|TRBV19
CASSILTPMNTGELFF
TGTGCCAGTAGTATCTTAACCCCTATGAACACCGGGGAGCTGTTTTTT
>TRBJ2-3|.|once|TRBV5-1
CASSSNGEDTQYF
TGCGCCAGCAGTTCTAACGGGGAAGATACGCAGTATTTT